Below, 24 T cell receptor beta chains from the same sample are listed, as sequenced in a study of CD8 T cells in ankylosing spondylitis (dated by TCRdb to the late 2010s). Libraries came from 5' RACE. For sequencing, an Illumina HiSeq 2500 was employed. Through fastp at Q25 and MiXCR, TCRdb rebuilt clones from the public reads, retaining in-frame beta chains. Rows with one shared CDR3 protein collapse into an entry with the most common genes and DNA. The sample profile shows 150,000 to 200,000 distinct CDR3 sequences; 13% of them were found once. Of the sample, about 15% falls within the top ten clones. The sequenced material came from blood, either unsorted or a sorted T cell fraction (not recorded which). These receptors were obtained from a male donor with ankylosing spondylitis or in good health (not recorded which).

The rearrangement uses TRBV9 and TRBJ2-1; 10 bases fit TRBD2. The junction had 4 bases not matched to a gene; V was cut back by 2 bases and J by 5 bases. This CDR3 has 15 residues. Germline V gene data show CDR1 as SGDLS and CDR2 as YYNGEE. In DNA, the CDR3 is TGTGCCAGCAGCGTGGGACTAGCGCTAGACAATGAGCAGTTCTTC. This translates into CASSVGLALDNEQFF. Based on the CDR3 plus reference TRBV9 and TRBJ2-1, the full variable domain is DSGVTQTPKHLITATGQRVTLRCSPRSGDLSVYWYQQSLDQGLQFLIQYYNGEERAKGNILERFSAQQFPDLHSELNLSSLELGDSALYFCASSVGLALDNEQFFGPGTRLTVL.

The rearrangement uses TRBV12-3 or TRBV12-4 and TRBJ2-3; D ambiguous. This CDR3 contains 13 residues. The V end lost 5 bases, the J end lost 1 base, and 7 bases lay between the germline ends. The CDR3 DNA reads as TGTGCCAGCAGTCACGGCCGCACAGATACGCAGTATTTT. It codes for CASSHGRTDTQYF.

This clonotype appeared many times. The chain carries TRBV12-3 or TRBV12-4 and TRBJ2-7; D is ambiguous. The CDR3 is 13 amino acids. V was shortened by 6 bases and J by 0 bases, with 9 bases between the two germline ends. CDR3 protein: CASRPGSSYEQYF. CDR3 nucleotides: TGTGCCAGCAGGCCGGGCAGCTCCTACGAGCAGTACTTC.

This clonotype occurred a few times. The V and J genes are TRBV4-1 and TRBJ2-7; 8 bases agree with TRBD1. The length of the CDR3 is 15 residues. Germline CDR1 is MGHRA and CDR2 is YSYEKL. V shed 3 bases, J shed 3 bases, and the junction held 7 bases outside the gene matches. The CDR3 sequence is CASSHENTGGYEQYF. DNA for the CDR3: TGCGCCAGCAGCCACGAAAATACAGGGGGCTACGAGCAGTACTTC.

This clonotype came up a few times. This chain links TRBV20-1 with TRBJ2-2; TRBD1 is a possible D gene (7 bases). Trimming took off 1 base at V and 2 bases at J, with 11 bases between the two ends. The CDR3 sequence is 15 residues long. Germline V lookup: CDR1 DFQATT, CDR2 SNEGSKA (reference sequence). DNA of the CDR3: TGCAGTGCTAGAGGAGGAGGGGGCAACACCGGGGAGCTGTTTTTT. Translated: CSARGGGGNTGELFF.

This rearrangement joins TRBV27 to TRBJ2-5; the D gene could be TRBD1 or TRBD2 (5 bases each). CDR1 MNHEY and CDR2 SMNVEV come from the germline V gene (reference sequence). V was trimmed by 5 bases and J by 5 bases, leaving 12 bases between them. This CDR3 has 13 amino acids. The CDR3 sequence is CASSLTWGETQYF. CDR3 nucleotides: TGTGCCAGCAGTCTTACATGGGGGGAGACCCAGTACTTC.

This clonotype has a handful of counts. The chain combines TRBV7-9 with TRBJ2-7, with a weak D call TRBD2 (6 bases). The germline CDR1 and CDR2 sequences are SEHNR and FQNEAQ (reference sequence). This CDR3 is built from 15 residues. Between the trimmed V and J ends, which lost 5 bases and 1 base, there was a span of 15 bases. The DNA for the CDR3 is TGTGCCAGCAGCCCCCCTGGCGGGACTTCCTACGAGCAGTACTTC. Residues: CASSPPGGTSYEQYF. Drawing the rest from reference TRBV7-9 and TRBJ2-7, the complete variable domain is DTGVSQNPRHKITKRGQNVTFRCDPISEHNRLYWYRQTLGQGPEFLTYFQNEAQLEKSRLLSDRFSAERPKGSFSTLEIQRTEQGDSAMYLCASSPPGGTSYEQYFGPGTRLTVT.

The rearrangement joins TRBV15 to TRBJ2-7, with TRBD1 identical over 9 bases. The germline gives CDR1 LNHNV, CDR2 YYDKDF (reference sequence). This CDR3 is 15 amino acids long. The ends lost 2 bases at V and 9 bases at J; junction bases unmatched: 11. CDR3 coding DNA: TGTGCCACCAGCAGATTACCGGGACAGGGAAGGAGGCAGTACTTC. Residues: CATSRLPGQGRRQYF.

This clonotype was recorded at least ten times. This chain joins TRBV6-5 and TRBJ2-1, with D unclear. V was cut by 8 bases and J by 7 bases, with 12 bases left in between. The CDR3 is made up of 12 amino acids. Germline V gene lookup returns CDR1 MNHEY and CDR2 SVGAGI. CDR3 amino acids: CASGPRRNEQFF. The CDR3 DNA sequence: TGTGCCAGCGGACCAAGGCGAAATGAGCAGTTCTTC.

Here the CDR3 DNA reads TGTGCCAGCAGCTTGACTACCCAGTACAATGAGCAGTTCTTC. Amino acids: CASSLTTQYNEQFF. The chain links TRBV7-9 to TRBJ2-1, with TRBD2 as a possible D gene (5 bases). Germline lookup yields CDR1 SEHNR and CDR2 FQNEAQ (reference sequence). The CDR3 covers 14 residues. Trimming took 3 bases from V and 4 from J, leaving 10 bases between them.

At least ten counts were recorded for this clonotype. This chain joins TRBV12-3 or TRBV12-4 and TRBJ2-5; 9 bases are shared with TRBD1. The junction had 8 bases not matched to a gene; V was cut back by 4 bases and J by 5 bases. This CDR3 region has 15 residues. The DNA for the CDR3 is TGTGCCAGCAGTTCTACAGGGGGCAGTAAGGAGACCCAGTACTTC. It specifies CASSSTGGSKETQYF.

This clonotype was counted at least ten times. This chain uses TRBV4-1 with TRBJ2-5; weak D call: TRBD2 (5 bases). This CDR3 comprises 14 residues. V was clipped by 1 base and J by 5 bases, with 11 bases between them. Germline V CDR1 and CDR2: MGHRA, YSYEKL. Here the CDR3 DNA reads TGCGCCAGCAGCCAAGGGAGGACCACGGAGACCCAGTACTTC. Translation gives CASSQGRTTETQYF.

Comments on this clonotype: A much bigger clone sits one base away, suggesting this may be a read error. The chain recombines TRBV12-3 or TRBV12-4 with TRBJ2-7, with D unresolved. This CDR3 has 13 amino acids. The CDR3 protein is CASSLEGSYELYF. The CDR3 DNA follows: TGTGCCAGCAGTTTGGAAGGCTCCTACGAGCTGTACTTC.

This clonotype showed up many times. The chain uses TRBV3-1 and TRBJ2-1; 7 bases map to TRBD1. Per the germline V gene, CDR1 is LGHDT and CDR2 is YNNKEL (reference sequence). J lost 2 bases, V lost 4 bases, and 5 bases had no gene match. The CDR3 is 15 amino acids. The DNA for the CDR3 is TGTGCCAGCAGCCTCGACAGGGCGGCCTACAATGAGCAGTTCTTC. Translating it yields CASSLDRAAYNEQFF.

This clonotype was seen more than once but under ten times. The missing conserved phenylalanine or tryptophan at the end of this CDR3 makes a read error likely. V usage is TRBV19 and J usage is TRBJ1-1; maybe TRBD1 (5 bases). V gave up 6 bases and J gave up 0 bases, with 14 bases separating them. Germline V gives CDR1 LNHDA, CDR2 SQIVND (reference sequence). The CDR3 runs 15 residues. The chain's CDR3 is CASRTRDRMNTEAFL. CDR3 nucleotide sequence: TGTGCCAGTAGGACACGGGACCGAATGAACACTGAAGCTTTCCTT.

The V gene is TRBV7-9, the J gene TRBJ2-1; a possible D gene is TRBD2 (6 bases). The CDR3 has 16 residues. Germline V gene sequence: CDR1 SEHNR, CDR2 FQNEAQ (reference sequence). V was clipped by 4 bases and J by 3 bases, with 16 bases between them. This CDR3 reads CASSSGWGENYNEQFF. In nucleotides, the CDR3 is TGTGCCAGCAGCTCCGGTTGGGGGGAGAACTACAATGAGCAGTTCTTC.

The chain uses TRBV2 and TRBJ2-5; a weak D match, TRBD2 (6 bases). The germline gives CDR1 SNHLY, CDR2 FYNNEI. Between the trimmed V and J ends, which lost 1 base and 0 bases, there was a span of 9 bases. The CDR3 has 15 amino acids. The CDR3 region has the DNA TGTGCCAGCAGTGAAGTTGGCGGGGACCAAGAGACCCAGTACTTC. Its translation is CASSEVGGDQETQYF.

This clonotype was seen more than once but under ten times. The CDR3 spells CASSPRTGGGGYTF. CDR3 nucleotides: TGTGCCAGCAGCCCAAGAACGGGGGGAGGTGGCTACACCTTC. This sequence joins TRBV5-6 and TRBJ1-2; D is perhaps TRBD1 (5 bases). This CDR3 region has 14 residues. The V and J ends lost 4 bases and 7 bases respectively, with 17 bases between them. The germline V gene encodes CDR1 SGHDT and CDR2 YYEEEE.

This clonotype was counted only a few times. V is TRBV5-6 and J is TRBJ2-2; D is uncertain. The CDR3 has 12 amino acids. CDR1 is SGHDT, CDR2 YYEEEE, per germline. The V end was cut by 5 bases, the J end by 3 bases, with 5 bases between. The DNA of the CDR3 is TGTGCCAGCAGGCCCCACACCGGGGAGCTGTTTTTT. It yields the protein CASRPHTGELFF.

The V and J genes are TRBV9 and TRBJ2-7, with D maybe TRBD2 (6 bases). The germline CDR1 and CDR2 sequences are SGDLS and YYNGEE. Trimming took off 4 bases at V and 2 bases at J, with 19 bases between the two ends. The CDR3 spans 16 residues. CDR3 region: CASSPLDWEATYEQYF. CDR3 sequence (DNA): TGTGCCAGCAGCCCTCTCGATTGGGAGGCAACCTACGAGCAGTACTTC.

This clonotype was detected only a few times. The rearrangement joins TRBV27 to TRBJ2-5, with 10 positions matching TRBD1. The CDR3 loop spans 17 amino acids. V gave up 3 bases and J gave up 5 bases; unmatched junction bases: 12. The germline V gene has CDR1 MNHEY and CDR2 SMNVEV (reference sequence). The CDR3 loop is CASSFWAPGQGRETQYF. The CDR3 region has the DNA TGTGCCAGCAGTTTTTGGGCACCGGGACAGGGGAGGGAGACCCAGTACTTC.

This clonotype was seen only a few times. This chain joins TRBV3-1 and TRBJ2-1; D is ambiguous. The germline V and J ends were trimmed by 3 bases and 0 bases, with 9 bases remaining between them. Germline V gene data show CDR1 as LGHDT and CDR2 as YNNKEL (reference sequence). The CDR3 has 15 residues. CDR3 amino acids: CASSQFRTSYNEQFF. The CDR3 nucleotides are TGTGCCAGCAGCCAGTTTCGTACCTCCTACAATGAGCAGTTCTTC.

This clonotype showed up many times. The J gene is TRBJ1-2, the V gene TRBV12-3 or TRBV12-4, with 9 nucleotides matching TRBD1. Germline trimming cut 4 bases from V and 5 bases from J; bases unmatched to any gene: 2. The CDR3 consists of 13 residues. The CDR3 nucleotides are TGTGCCAGCAGTTCAGGACAGGGGTATGGCTACACCTTC. It is translated as CASSSGQGYGYTF.

The gene calls are TRBV20-1 and TRBJ1-1, with D unclear. This CDR3 comprises 12 residues. From germline, CDR1 is DFQATT and CDR2 SNEGSKA (reference sequence). V was cut by 2 bases and J by 11 bases, with 15 bases left in between. DNA of the CDR3: TGCAGTGCTAGATTGGTAGGCTCCATGGCTTTCTTT. As protein: CSARLVGSMAFF.